This T cell receptor beta chain comes out of a study of early T cells in non-severe SARS-CoV-2 infection (dated by TCRdb to about 2021). About the study as a whole: Because TCR sequencing was done on bulk RNA from unsorted whole blood, the alpha and beta chains could not be paired. What the research found in general, with its limitations: Matching against VDJdb was skewed toward anti-spike CD8 responses, likely underestimated virus-specific expansions, and missed private and CD4 specificities.

Inclusive of the bounding cysteine and phenylalanine, the CDR3 is 17 residues long. This entry keeps only the CDR3 DNA: 51 bases, framed from base 1. Cut back by 0 bases and 0 bases, the V and J ends lie 12 bases apart. CDR1 LGHNA and CDR2 YNFKEQ were looked up in the germline V gene. Concerning this clonotype: Its target antigen remains unknown. Base qualities are missing; no much larger clone stands one base away.

Library generation was performed with 5' RACE. The instrument was a NextSeq 500. In the TCR library protocol, unique molecular identifiers were attached to individual cDNA molecules to correct for PCR bias and sequencing error. TCR alpha and beta chains were both sequenced, and the abundances of alpha and beta sequences in each sample were closely correlated with each other. Per the authors' processing: Decombinator V4 was used to annotate TCR sequences for V gene, J gene and CDR3. Expanded TCRs were defined as changing significantly between any two time points under a Poisson model with p below 0.0001. TCR abundances were normalised to the total number of TCRs sequenced in each sample and reported as counts per million. MAIT TCRs were defined by TRAV1-2 paired with TRAJ12, TRAJ20 or TRAJ33, and iNKT TCRs by TRAV10 paired with TRAJ18. VDJdb, accessed on 1 November 2021, was searched for TCRs annotated for CMV, EBV and SARS-CoV-2, and TCRs annotated for more than one antigen were excluded. Starting from the raw public reads, TCRdb applied fastp trimming at Q25, assembled clones with MiXCR and retained in-frame beta chains. Each CDR3 protein appears once, grouped with its most common genes and DNA. TCRdb's processing, not the authors', yielded these V and J calls. Within this sample are just over 80,000 distinct CDR3 sequences, with roughly 15% of them counted one time only. Around 1.5% of the sample rests with the top ten.

Set within a cohort of healthcare workers in London, UK, this nested case-control study involved weekly PCR testing of nasopharyngeal swabs along with blood sampling. Healthcare workers were recruited during the week of the UK lockdown, between 23 and 31 March 2020, and followed weekly for up to roughly 15 weeks. The source material was whole blood. The sequence derives from an adult who was a healthcare worker with PCR-confirmed SARS-CoV-2 infection or an uninfected control (not recorded which). Here the chain combines TRBV4-2 and TRBJ2-1, with the D gene too uncertain to name. The nucleotide sequence is TGTGCCAGCAGCCAAGAAAGACTGGCAATCTCCTACAATGAGCAGTTCTTC. This yields the protein CASSQERLAISYNEQFF.